This T cell receptor beta chain was obtained from a study of tissue T cells after allogeneic stem cell transplantation (dated by TCRdb to the early 2020s). Turning to the overall study: Using research autopsies of patients with and without GVHD, plus mouse models of GVHD, the study profiled TCR beta repertoires across many tissues. The human arm was a prospective observational study without blinding or randomization.

The library came from the immunoSEQ multiplex PCR assay. TCRbeta CDR3 sequencing was done by Adaptive Biotechnologies at survey depth, reporting CDR3 sequences, V/J genes, productive frequency and template counts. TCR beta CDR3 regions were amplified from genomic DNA rather than RNA. The source study handled its data this way. Pairwise repertoire overlap between tissues was quantified with Jensen-Shannon divergence, where 1 means complete divergence and 0 identical. Based on pairwise JSD values, tissues were grouped by single-linkage agglomerative hierarchical clustering, and the results were shown as dendrograms. GLIPH2 was applied to all patient samples using simulation_depth 1000, kmer_min_depth 3, and cdr3_length_cutoff 8, and only groups with more than two unique CDR3s were retained. A standardized tissue-overlap score was generated by extrapolating Jaccard GLIPH-group overlap across patients to a standard repertoire size of 1000 clones. To look at how diversity was associated with clinical or experimental variables, linear mixed-effect models were used, with tissue treated as a fixed effect and individual treated as a random effect. Entries here come from immuneACCESS through TCRdb and include only in-frame sequences with V and J called. Some clones fail to appear in such tables; in the studies checked, an unresolved V gene covers under half of the shortfall, and the cause of the remainder is unknown. V and J calls and clone size are as listed in that table; D and trimming were resolved from the DNA. In all, the sample holds some 22,000 clones, and roughly 72% of those were seen once. The ten largest clones take up less than 0.8% of the sample.

Study-wide conclusions, independent of this receptor: Which tissue TCRs were alloreactive or antigen-specific was not determined in the study, and some of the clones might have been host cells that persisted. In both patients and mice, T cells from blood and spleen covered only a limited part of the TCR repertoire found in tissues. Few T cell clones were found to be shared across patients, but shared repertoire signatures across patients were revealed in a tissue-specific fashion by motif-based clustering. Within patients, how anatomically similar tissues were was a major factor shaping TCR repertoire composition, regardless of disease or transplant status. The patient cohort was small and clinically heterogeneous, and sampling depth was acknowledged as a limitation.

Concerning this clone: Its antigen is still unknown. In this entry, gene names and germline sequences are mouse ones. The read falls 1 residue short of the CDR3 end, and the missing part is taken from the germline J gene.

Measured from the cysteine to the phenylalanine, the CDR3 is 17 residues long. Of the CDR3's DNA, 48 bases were read; they are in frame from base 1. The CDR1 and CDR2 encoded by the germline V gene are NSHNY and SYGAGN. V is pruned by 0 bases and J by 3 bases, leaving 8 bases of the junction without a gene match. Before genomic DNA isolation with the DNeasy Blood & Tissue Kit, mouse tissues were minced with razor blades in buffered saline. The chain is assembled from TRBV13-1 and TRBJ1-4; 7 nucleotides in the junction match TRBD1. The sample consisted of spleen. The sequence was collected from a female BALB/c mouse in good health. This strain has the MHC haplotype H2-d. CDR3 DNA (partial): TGTGCCAGCAGTGATGCCCTGACAGGGAGGACCAACGAAAGATTATTT. Translated, it gives CASSDALTGRTNERLF. The complete CDR3 reads CASSDALTGRTNERLFF.